Listed below are T cell receptor beta chains from one sample, sequenced in a study of blood T cell repertoires in COVID-19. The data were produced by immunoSEQ multiplex PCR, yet TCRdb's version contains in-frame clones alone and is incomplete. This sample has around 150,000 clones; approximately 80% occur once, and the top ten carry about 14%. The specimen sequenced was peripheral blood. These receptors were obtained from an elderly woman with acute or convalescent COVID-19. CDR3s include the opening cysteine and the closing phenylalanine or tryptophan. A D gene is named only where the DNA matches it firmly. The size entry is marked missing in some rows and otherwise reads once, few, many or a size class.

CDR3,DNA,size,J,V,D
CASSLPDRGFYEQYF,TGTGCCAGCAGTTTGCCGGACAGGGGATTTTACGAGCAGTACTTC,NA,TRBJ2-7,TRBV27,TRBD1
CASSRSAQQDTGELFF,TGCGCCAGCAGCCGATCCGCCCAGCAGGACACCGGGGAGCTGTTTTTT,NA,TRBJ2-2,TRBV4-1,NA
CASSLVQGNGNTIYF,TGCGCCAGCAGCTTGGTTCAGGGTAATGGAAACACCATATATTTT,NA,TRBJ1-3,TRBV5-1,NA
CASSLASMAGGQETQYF,TGTGCCAGCAGCTTAGCTTCGATGGCGGGGGGACAAGAGACCCAGTACTTC,NA,TRBJ2-5,TRBV7-9,TRBD2
CASSSGGNTIYF,TGTGCCAGCAGTTCGGGTGGAAACACCATATATTTT,few,TRBJ1-3,TRBV6-6,NA
CASSLGTGVSYEQYF,TGTGCCAGCAGTTTGGGGACAGGGGTATCCTACGAGCAGTACTTC,NA,TRBJ2-7,TRBV28,TRBD1
CASTNLGGGLNTEAFF,TGTGCCAGCACCAACCTAGGTGGGGGCCTGAACACTGAAGCTTTCTTT,NA,TRBJ1-1,TRBV28,NA
CASSPTGNYGYTF,TGTGCCAGCAGCCCTACAGGGAACTATGGCTACACCTTC,few,TRBJ1-2,TRBV12-3/TRBV12-4,NA
CASSKAWDRGYEKLFF,TGTGCCAGCAGCAAAGCGTGGGACAGGGGTTACGAAAAACTGTTTTTT,NA,TRBJ1-4,TRBV21-1,NA
CASSQSTGAYEQYF,TGTGCCAGCAGCCAATCTACAGGTGCCTACGAGCAGTACTTC,NA,TRBJ2-7,TRBV3-1/TRBV3-2,NA
CASSGQGGGQETQYF,TGTGCCAGCTCCGGACAGGGAGGGGGACAAGAGACCCAGTACTTC,NA,TRBJ2-5,TRBV18,NA
CATRSTATNEKLFF,TGTGCCACCCGCTCGACAGCAACTAATGAAAAACTGTTTTTT,once,TRBJ1-4,TRBV19,NA
CASSLLFRGEAFF,TGTGCCAGCAGCTTACTCTTTCGAGGGGAAGCTTTCTTT,few,TRBJ1-1,TRBV7-9,NA
CASSLGAASAKNIQYF,TGTGCCAGCAGCTTGGGGGCAGCGTCAGCCAAAAACATTCAGTACTTC,few,TRBJ2-4,TRBV7-9,NA
CASSGTSGSTDTQYF,TGTGCCAGCAGCGGAACTAGCGGAAGCACAGATACGCAGTATTTT,NA,TRBJ2-3,TRBV7-2,TRBD2
CASSSPLERERLLRETQYF,TGTGCCAGCAGTTCCCCCCTGGAGCGGGAGAGGTTATTGCGAGAGACCCAGTACTTC,NA,TRBJ2-5,TRBV28,TRBD2
CASSYAAVGQGAQGYGYTF,TGTGCCAGTAGCTATGCAGCCGTGGGACAGGGGGCGCAGGGCTATGGCTACACCTTC,NA,TRBJ1-2,TRBV19,TRBD1
CASTPPGTGSSYEQYF,TGCGCCAGCACCCCCCCCGGGACAGGGAGCTCCTACGAGCAGTACTTC,few,TRBJ2-7,TRBV10-2,TRBD1
CASSLFQSNQPQHF,TGTGCCAGCAGTTTATTTCAGAGCAATCAGCCCCAGCATTTT,NA,TRBJ1-5,TRBV28,NA
CASSARVTGELFF,TGTGCCAGCAGTGCCCGGGTCACCGGGGAGCTGTTTTTT,NA,TRBJ2-2,TRBV6-4,NA
CASSRSGENIQYF,TGTGCCAGCAGTCGGTCGGGGGAAAACATTCAGTACTTC,NA,TRBJ2-4,TRBV5-8,NA